This T cell receptor beta chain was found in a study of identical twins. Overall study results and limits: Within cord blood, abundant beta clonotypes carried fewer insertions, but memory repertoires showed no such trend.

This CDR3 has 12 amino acids. CDR1 DFQATT and CDR2 SNEGSKA come from the germline V gene (reference sequence). V gave up 0 bases and J gave up 9 bases, with 11 bases separating them. TCRdb re-derived calls from the 5' RACE reads in MiXCR, one entry per CDR3 protein. This table holds around 570,000 distinct CDR3 sequences, around a tenth found once. Everyone who donated was a healthy Caucasian. With respect to this clonotype: No antigen is known for it.

These records were also assigned to another study, of yellow fever vaccine responses in identical twins.

The chain combines TRBV20-1 with TRBJ1-1, with TRBD1 as a possible D gene (5 bases). This TCR derives from a woman aged 18-29 years in good health. Input material: PBMCs. CDR3 loop: CSAREGASKAFF. The CDR3 region has the DNA TGCAGTGCTAGAGAAGGGGCCTCCAAAGCTTTCTTT.